The source of this T cell receptor (beta chain) is a study of blood T cell repertoires in COVID-19. Using immunoSEQ multiplex PCR, the repertoire was profiled, and TCRdb retains in-frame clones only, with some absent. Of 90,000 or so clones in the sample, about nine tenths were seen once. The CDR3 sequence is 17 residues long. The V and J ends lost 5 bases and 0 bases, in that order; junction bases with no gene match: 6. Germline V gives CDR1 SGHAT, CDR2 FQNNGV. Sample: peripheral blood. The V gene is TRBV11-2, the J gene TRBJ2-3, with 12 nucleotides matching TRBD2. The receptor was derived from a human donor with active COVID-19. The donor label of this sample is uncertain. The CDR3 coding sequence is TGTGCCAGCAGCGTACTAGCGGGGGGTTCTAGCACAGATACGCAGTATTTT. Its translation is CASSVLAGGSSTDTQYF.